Below, 15 T cell receptor beta chains from the same sample are listed, as sequenced in a study of CD8 T cells in ankylosing spondylitis. No antigen has been identified for these receptors. Whole-study findings and limits: For ankylosing spondylitis blood, a TCR beta motif of under ten highly homologous variants appeared characteristic.

Via MiXCR, TCRdb re-called the 5' RACE reads, giving one row per CDR3 protein. The sample carries about 800,000 distinct CDR3 sequences, approximately 12% recorded once. Material for sequencing was blood, either unsorted or a sorted T cell fraction (not recorded which). The source is a male donor with ankylosing spondylitis.

This clonotype was seen only once. The chain couples TRBV9 to TRBJ2-1; D gene uncertain. This CDR3 is built from 15 residues. CDR1 and CDR2 from the germline V gene are SGDLS and YYNGEE. Trimming took 2 bases from V and 6 from J, leaving 15 bases between them. The CDR3 loop reads CASSVSRGWGNEQFF. The CDR3, as DNA: TGTGCCAGCAGCGTGTCGAGAGGTTGGGGCAATGAGCAGTTCTTC.

This clonotype turned up a few times. The chain recombines TRBV6-1 with TRBJ2-3, with D hard to call. The CDR3 is 14 residues long. The ends were cut back, 6 bases at V and 0 bases at J, with 10 bases in the middle. Germline CDR1 MNHNS, CDR2 SASEGT. This CDR3 is CASSWARSTDTQYF. The CDR3 nucleotides read TGTGCCAGCAGCTGGGCCCGGAGCACAGATACGCAGTATTTT.

The chain joins TRBV20-1 to TRBJ2-7, with D possibly matching TRBD1 (5 bases). CDR3 length: 15 residues. Trimming removed 0 bases from V and 3 bases from J, with 15 bases in between. CDR1 is DFQATT, CDR2 SNEGSKA, per germline (reference sequence). DNA of the CDR3: TGCAGTGCTAGAGAAACAGGACCTCCACGCTACGAGCAGTACTTC. This codes for CSARETGPPRYEQYF.

This clonotype was seen only a few times. V gene TRBV7-6 combines with J gene TRBJ2-7; D is ambiguous. Germline assignment: CDR1 SGHVS and CDR2 FNYEAQ. Between the trimmed V and J ends, which lost 3 bases and 1 base, there was a span of 13 bases. The CDR3 has 15 amino acids. The CDR3 protein is CASSFGDLGSYEQYF. The CDR3 DNA is TGTGCCAGCAGCTTCGGAGACCTCGGGTCCTACGAGCAGTACTTC.

This clonotype came up many times. The chain couples TRBV15 to TRBJ1-1; no reliable D call. Trimming stripped 2 bases from V and 1 base from J, with 8 bases between. CDR3 length: 14 amino acids. The V gene's germline CDR1 is LNHNV and CDR2 YYDKDF (reference sequence). The CDR3 nucleotides read TGTGCCACCAGCAGATCCGGGAGGAACACTGAAGCTTTCTTT. Residues: CATSRSGRNTEAFF.

This sequence joins TRBV10-3 and TRBJ1-1, with D perhaps matching TRBD1 (6 bases). This CDR3 region has 14 residues. Germline CDR1 is ENHRY and CDR2 is SYGVKD. V was pared by 2 bases and J by 8 bases, with 15 bases between. CDR3 in amino acids: CAISEPRQVGEAFF. The CDR3 DNA sequence: TGTGCCATCAGTGAGCCGAGACAGGTTGGGGAAGCTTTCTTT.

The genes are TRBV7-9 and TRBJ1-5; tentatively, D is TRBD1 (5 bases). The ends were cut back, 5 bases at V and 5 bases at J, with 13 bases in the middle. This CDR3 has 14 residues. Germline V gives CDR1 SEHNR, CDR2 FQNEAQ (reference sequence). This chain's CDR3 is CASSQGREYQPQHF. CDR3 bases: TGTGCCAGCAGCCAGGGTCGGGAGTATCAGCCCCAGCATTTT.

The rearrangement links TRBV25-1 to TRBJ2-7; 9 nucleotides agree with TRBD1. Germline CDR1 reads MGHDK; CDR2 reads SYGVNS. The CDR3 spans 15 residues. The ends lost 4 bases at V and 7 bases at J; junction bases unmatched: 11. The CDR3: CASSGYRQGVGEQYF. The DNA for the CDR3 is TGTGCCAGCAGTGGATACCGACAGGGGGTCGGGGAGCAGTACTTC.

The sample holds many counts of this clonotype. The gene calls are TRBV15 and TRBJ2-5; no clear D. With 3 bases removed from V and 5 bases from J, the gap between germline ends came to 7 bases. Germline V lookup: CDR1 LNHNV, CDR2 YYDKDF (reference sequence). The CDR3 spans 12 residues. CDR3 DNA: TGTGCCACCAGCAGTTCTAGGGAGACCCAGTACTTC. Translated, it gives CATSSSRETQYF.

The chain carries TRBV6-5 and TRBJ2-7; 8 nucleotides match TRBD1. Germline V lookup: CDR1 MNHEY, CDR2 SVGAGI. This CDR3 contains 14 residues. V lost 2 bases to trimming and J lost 3 bases; unmatched junction nucleotides: 3. The CDR3 DNA reads TGTGCCAGCAGTTACAGGACAGGGATCTACGAGCAGTACTTC. Its protein product is CASSYRTGIYEQYF.

Worth noting for this clonotype: A read error may be the cause here, since a much bigger clone is one base away. The rearrangement links TRBV10-1 to TRBJ2-7; D remains unclear. The CDR3 sequence is 15 residues long. The germline V gene encodes CDR1 WNHNN and CDR2 SYGVQD (reference sequence). Trimming removed 3 bases at V and 11 bases at J, with 23 bases between. Written as DNA, the CDR3 is TGCGCCAGCAGTGAAGGGCACGGCGTGAGGTTAGAGGAGTACTTC. It specifies CASSEGHGVRLEEYF.

Many counts were recorded for this clonotype. The chain has TRBV12-3 or TRBV12-4 and TRBJ1-2; no clear D. The CDR3 extends over 12 amino acids. V was clipped by 5 bases and J by 7 bases, with 11 bases between them. CDR3 residues: CASSPGEGGYTF. For the CDR3, the DNA is TGTGCCAGCAGTCCCGGGGAGGGTGGCTACACCTTC.

This clonotype was detected many times. V gene TRBV20-1 combines with J gene TRBJ2-1, with 7 bases lining up with TRBD1. Trimming at V came to 6 bases and at J to 0 bases, leaving 2 bases not matched to a gene. Looked up from germline, CDR1 is DFQATT and CDR2 is SNEGSKA (reference sequence). CDR3 size: 13 residues. The CDR3 protein is CSARQGSYNEQFF. Here the CDR3 DNA reads TGCAGTGCCAGACAGGGCTCCTACAATGAGCAGTTCTTC.

This clonotype appeared a few times. The chain recombines TRBV12-3 or TRBV12-4 with TRBJ2-7; D might be TRBD2 (6 bases). Trimming took 3 bases from V and 7 from J, leaving 19 bases between them. There are 15 residues in the CDR3. Written as DNA, the CDR3 is TGTGCCAGCAGTTTGACCTCGGGAGTAGGAAGTGAGCAGTACTTC. This codes for CASSLTSGVGSEQYF.

The CDR3 nucleotides read TGTGCCAGCAGCTTAAGGGGACCACACAATGAGCAGTTCTTC. It translates to CASSLRGPHNEQFF. The chain couples TRBV7-3 to TRBJ2-1, with D perhaps being TRBD1 or TRBD2 (5 bases each). The germline gives CDR1 SGHTA, CDR2 FQGTGA. The CDR3 spans 14 residues. The ends were cut back, 1 base at V and 5 bases at J, with 9 bases in the middle.